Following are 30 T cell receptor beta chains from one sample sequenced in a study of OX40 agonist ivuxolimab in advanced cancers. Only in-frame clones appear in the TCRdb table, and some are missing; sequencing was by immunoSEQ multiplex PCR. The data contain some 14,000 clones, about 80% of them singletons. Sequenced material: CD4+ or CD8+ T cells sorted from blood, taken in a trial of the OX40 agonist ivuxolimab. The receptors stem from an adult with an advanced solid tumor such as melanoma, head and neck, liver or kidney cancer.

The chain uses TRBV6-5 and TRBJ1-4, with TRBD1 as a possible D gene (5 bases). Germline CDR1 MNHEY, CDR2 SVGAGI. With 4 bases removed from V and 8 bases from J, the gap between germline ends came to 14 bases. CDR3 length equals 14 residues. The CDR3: CASSFLNGGEKLFF. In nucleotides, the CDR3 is TGTGCCAGCAGTTTCTTAAACGGGGGAGAAAAACTGTTTTTT.

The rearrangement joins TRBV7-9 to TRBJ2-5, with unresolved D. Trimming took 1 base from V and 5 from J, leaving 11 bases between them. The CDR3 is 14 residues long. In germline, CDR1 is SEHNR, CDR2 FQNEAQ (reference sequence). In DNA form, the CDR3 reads TGTGCCAGCAGCTTAGTATCGACCGGGGAGACCCAGTACTTC. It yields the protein CASSLVSTGETQYF.

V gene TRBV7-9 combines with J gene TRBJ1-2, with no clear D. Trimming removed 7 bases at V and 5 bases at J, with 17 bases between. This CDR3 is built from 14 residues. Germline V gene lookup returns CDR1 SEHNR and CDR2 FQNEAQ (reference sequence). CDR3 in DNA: TGTGCCAGCATCCCGTGGACCCATCAATATGGCTACACCTTC. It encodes CASIPWTHQYGYTF.

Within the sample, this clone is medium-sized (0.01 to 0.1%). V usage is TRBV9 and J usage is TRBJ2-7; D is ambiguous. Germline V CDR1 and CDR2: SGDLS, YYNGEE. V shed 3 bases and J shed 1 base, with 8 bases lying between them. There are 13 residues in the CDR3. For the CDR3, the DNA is TGTGCCAGCAGCGCAACAGATTCCTACGAGCAGTACTTC. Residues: CASSATDSYEQYF.

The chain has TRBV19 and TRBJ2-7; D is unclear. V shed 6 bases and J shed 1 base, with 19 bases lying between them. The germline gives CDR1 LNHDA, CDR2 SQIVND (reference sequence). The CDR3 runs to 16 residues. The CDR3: CASSPGRFGGSYEQYF. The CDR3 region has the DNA TGTGCCAGTAGCCCTGGTCGGTTTGGTGGATCCTACGAGCAGTACTTC.

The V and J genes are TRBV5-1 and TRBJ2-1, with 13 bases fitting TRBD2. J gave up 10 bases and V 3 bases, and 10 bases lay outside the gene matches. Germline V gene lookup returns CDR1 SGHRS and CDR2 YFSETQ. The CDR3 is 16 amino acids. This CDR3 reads CASSWAPGLAGSEQFF. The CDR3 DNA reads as TGCGCCAGCAGCTGGGCTCCGGGACTAGCGGGGTCGGAGCAGTTCTTC.

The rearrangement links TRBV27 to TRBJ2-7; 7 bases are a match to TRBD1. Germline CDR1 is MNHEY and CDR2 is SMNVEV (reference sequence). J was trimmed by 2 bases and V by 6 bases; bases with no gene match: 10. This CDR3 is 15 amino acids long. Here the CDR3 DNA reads TGTGCCAGCAGCGACAAAACAGGGGACCCCTACGAGCAGTACTTC. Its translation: CASSDKTGDPYEQYF.

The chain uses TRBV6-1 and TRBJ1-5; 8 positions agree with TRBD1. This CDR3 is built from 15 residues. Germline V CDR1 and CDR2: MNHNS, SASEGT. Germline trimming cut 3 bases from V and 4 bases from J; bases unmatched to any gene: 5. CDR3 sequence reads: CASSDRDRSNQPQHF. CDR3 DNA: TGTGCCAGCAGTGACCGGGACAGGAGTAATCAGCCCCAGCATTTT.

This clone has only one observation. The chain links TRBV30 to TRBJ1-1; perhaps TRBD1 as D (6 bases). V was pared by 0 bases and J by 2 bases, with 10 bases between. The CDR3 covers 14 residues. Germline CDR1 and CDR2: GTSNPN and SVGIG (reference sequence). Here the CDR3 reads CAWSVGTLNTEAFF. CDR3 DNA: TGTGCCTGGAGTGTAGGGACACTCAACACTGAAGCTTTCTTT.

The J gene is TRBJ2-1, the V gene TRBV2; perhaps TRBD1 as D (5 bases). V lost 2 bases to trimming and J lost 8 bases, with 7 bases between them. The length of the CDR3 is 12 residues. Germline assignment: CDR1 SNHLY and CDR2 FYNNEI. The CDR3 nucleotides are TGTGCCAGCAGTGAACAGGGCCATGAGCAGTTCTTC. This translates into CASSEQGHEQFF.

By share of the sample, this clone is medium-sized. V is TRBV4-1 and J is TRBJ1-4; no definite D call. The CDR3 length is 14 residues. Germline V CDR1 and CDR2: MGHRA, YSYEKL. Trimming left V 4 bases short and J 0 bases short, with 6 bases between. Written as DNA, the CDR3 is TGCGCCAGCAGCCGAAGGACAACTAATGAAAAACTGTTTTTT. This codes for CASSRRTTNEKLFF.

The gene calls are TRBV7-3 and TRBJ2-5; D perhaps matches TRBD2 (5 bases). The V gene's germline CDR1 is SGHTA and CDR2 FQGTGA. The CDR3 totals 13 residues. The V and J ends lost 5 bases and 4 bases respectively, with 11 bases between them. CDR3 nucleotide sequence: TGTGCCAGCAGCCAAGTCGAGGGAGAGACCCAGTACTTC. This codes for CASSQVEGETQYF.

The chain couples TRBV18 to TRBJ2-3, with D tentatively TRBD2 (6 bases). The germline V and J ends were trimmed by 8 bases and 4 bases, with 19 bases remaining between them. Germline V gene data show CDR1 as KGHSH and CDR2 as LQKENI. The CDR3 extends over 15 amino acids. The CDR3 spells CASGELGGRADTQYF. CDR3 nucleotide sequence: TGTGCCAGCGGGGAGCTGGGGGGACGGGCAGATACGCAGTATTTT.

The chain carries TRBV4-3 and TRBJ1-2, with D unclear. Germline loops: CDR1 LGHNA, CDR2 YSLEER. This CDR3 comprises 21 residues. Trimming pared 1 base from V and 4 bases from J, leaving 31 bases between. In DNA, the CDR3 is TGCGCCAGCAGCCAAGTTTCCCCCGAATACTGGCCCGTGAGTGTCAGCTATGGCTACACCTTC. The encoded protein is CASSQVSPEYWPVSVSYGYTF.

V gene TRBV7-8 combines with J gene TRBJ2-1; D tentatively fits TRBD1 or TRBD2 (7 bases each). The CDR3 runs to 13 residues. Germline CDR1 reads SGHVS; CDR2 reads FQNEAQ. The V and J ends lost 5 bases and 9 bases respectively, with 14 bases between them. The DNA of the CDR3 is TGTGCCAGCAGCATAAGCGGGGACAGTGAGCAGTTCTTC. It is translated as CASSISGDSEQFF.

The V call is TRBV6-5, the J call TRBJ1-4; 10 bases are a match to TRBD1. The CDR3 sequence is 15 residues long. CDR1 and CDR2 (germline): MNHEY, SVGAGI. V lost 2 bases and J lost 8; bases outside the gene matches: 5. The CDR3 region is CASSYGTGADEKLFF. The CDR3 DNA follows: TGTGCCAGCAGTTACGGGACAGGGGCAGACGAAAAACTGTTTTTT.

CDR3: CASSSGTVYGYTF. The CDR3 region has the DNA TGTGCCAGCAGCTCCGGGACAGTTTATGGCTACACCTTC. The V gene is TRBV5-6, the J gene TRBJ1-2, with 7 positions matching TRBD1. The CDR3 loop spans 13 amino acids. Germline V gene sequence: CDR1 SGHDT, CDR2 YYEEEE. J gave up 5 bases and V 3 bases, and 4 bases lay outside the gene matches.

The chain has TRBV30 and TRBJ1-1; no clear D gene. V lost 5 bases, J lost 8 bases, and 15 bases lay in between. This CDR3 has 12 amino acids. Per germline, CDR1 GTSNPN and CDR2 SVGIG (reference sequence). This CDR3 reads CAWDGKHSEAFF. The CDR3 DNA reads TGTGCCTGGGACGGGAAACACTCGGAAGCTTTCTTT.

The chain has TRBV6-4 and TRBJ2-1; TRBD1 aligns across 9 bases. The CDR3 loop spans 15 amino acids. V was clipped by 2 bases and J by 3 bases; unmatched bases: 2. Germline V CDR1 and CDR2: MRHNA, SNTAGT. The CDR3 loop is CASSDEDRGYNEQFF. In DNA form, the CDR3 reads TGTGCCAGCAGTGACGAGGACAGGGGCTACAATGAGCAGTTCTTC.

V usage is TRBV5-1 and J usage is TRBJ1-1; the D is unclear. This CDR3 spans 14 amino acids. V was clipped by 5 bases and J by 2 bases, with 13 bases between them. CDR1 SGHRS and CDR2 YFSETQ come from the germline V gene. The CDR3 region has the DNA TGCGCCAGCAGTTGGGTAGCCCTCAACACTGAAGCTTTCTTT. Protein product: CASSWVALNTEAFF.

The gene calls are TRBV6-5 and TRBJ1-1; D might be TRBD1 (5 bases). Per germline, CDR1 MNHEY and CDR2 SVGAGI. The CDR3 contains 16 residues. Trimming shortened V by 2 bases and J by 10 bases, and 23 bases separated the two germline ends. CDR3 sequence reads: CASSYGSGGAFGGAFF. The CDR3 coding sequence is TGTGCCAGCAGTTACGGGTCGGGAGGGGCGTTTGGAGGAGCTTTCTTT.

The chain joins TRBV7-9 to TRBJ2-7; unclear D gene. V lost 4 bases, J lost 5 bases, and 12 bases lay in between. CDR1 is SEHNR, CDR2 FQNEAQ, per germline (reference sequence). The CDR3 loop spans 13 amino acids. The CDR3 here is CASSYPSLNEQYF. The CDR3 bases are TGTGCCAGCAGCTATCCCTCACTAAACGAGCAGTACTTC. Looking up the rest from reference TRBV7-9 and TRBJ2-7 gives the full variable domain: DTGVSQNPRHKITKRGQNVTFRCDPISEHNRLYWYRQTLGQGPEFLTYFQNEAQLEKSRLLSDRFSAERPKGSFSTLEIQRTEQGDSAMYLCASSYPSLNEQYFGPGTRLTVT.

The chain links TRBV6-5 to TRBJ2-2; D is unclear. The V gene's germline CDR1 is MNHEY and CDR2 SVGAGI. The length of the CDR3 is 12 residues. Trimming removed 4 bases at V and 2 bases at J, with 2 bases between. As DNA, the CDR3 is TGTGCCAGCAGTTCTAACACCGGGGAGCTGTTTTTT. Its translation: CASSSNTGELFF.

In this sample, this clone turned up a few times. The DNA of the CDR3 is TGTGCCAGCAGTCCCTCCAGGGGATCCGGAAACACCATATATTTT. Its translation is CASSPSRGSGNTIYF. The rearrangement links TRBV6-1 to TRBJ1-3; TRBD1 might be the D (6 bases). V lost 5 bases and J lost 4, with 15 bases in between. The CDR3 is made up of 15 amino acids. The germline V gene has CDR1 MNHNS and CDR2 SASEGT.

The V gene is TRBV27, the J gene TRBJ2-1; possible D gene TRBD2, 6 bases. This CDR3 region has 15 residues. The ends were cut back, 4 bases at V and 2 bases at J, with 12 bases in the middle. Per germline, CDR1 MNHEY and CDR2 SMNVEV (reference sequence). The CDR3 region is CASSSIAAPYNEQFF. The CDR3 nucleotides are TGTGCCAGCAGTTCGATAGCGGCCCCCTACAATGAGCAGTTCTTC.

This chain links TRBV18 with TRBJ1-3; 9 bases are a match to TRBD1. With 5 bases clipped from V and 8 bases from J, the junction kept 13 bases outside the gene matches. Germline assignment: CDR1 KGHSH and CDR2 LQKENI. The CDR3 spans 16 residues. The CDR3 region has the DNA TGTGCCAGCTCAAGAACAGGGGGCGAAGTCTTGGACACCATATATTTT. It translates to CASSRTGGEVLDTIYF.

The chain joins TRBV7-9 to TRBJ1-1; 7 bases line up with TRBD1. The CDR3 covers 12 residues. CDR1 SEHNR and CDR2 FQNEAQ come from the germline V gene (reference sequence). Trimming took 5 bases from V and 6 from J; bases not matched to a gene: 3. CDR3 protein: CASSGGQAEAFF. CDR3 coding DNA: TGTGCCAGCAGCGGCGGACAGGCTGAAGCTTTCTTT.

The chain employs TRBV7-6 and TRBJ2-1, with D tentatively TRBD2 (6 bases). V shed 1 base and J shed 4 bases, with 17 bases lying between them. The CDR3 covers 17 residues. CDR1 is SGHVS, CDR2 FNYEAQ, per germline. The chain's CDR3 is CASSLGAGGVTYNEQFF. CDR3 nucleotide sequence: TGTGCCAGCAGCTTAGGGGCAGGCGGGGTCACATACAATGAGCAGTTCTTC.

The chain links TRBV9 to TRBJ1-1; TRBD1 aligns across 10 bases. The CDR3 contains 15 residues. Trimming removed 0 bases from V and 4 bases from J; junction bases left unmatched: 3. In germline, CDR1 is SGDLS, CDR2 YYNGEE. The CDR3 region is CASSVGDRGVTEAFF. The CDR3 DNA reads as TGTGCCAGCAGCGTAGGGGACAGGGGAGTCACTGAAGCTTTCTTT.

This chain's CDR3 is CATSTQPLAGGGETQYF. CDR3 DNA sequence: TGTGCCACCAGCACCCAACCGCTAGCGGGGGGCGGGGAGACCCAGTACTTC. The chain uses TRBV15 and TRBJ2-5, with 11 positions matching TRBD2. Germline loops: CDR1 LNHNV, CDR2 YYDKDF (reference sequence). The ends lost 4 bases at V and 5 bases at J; junction bases unmatched: 12. This CDR3 is built from 17 residues.